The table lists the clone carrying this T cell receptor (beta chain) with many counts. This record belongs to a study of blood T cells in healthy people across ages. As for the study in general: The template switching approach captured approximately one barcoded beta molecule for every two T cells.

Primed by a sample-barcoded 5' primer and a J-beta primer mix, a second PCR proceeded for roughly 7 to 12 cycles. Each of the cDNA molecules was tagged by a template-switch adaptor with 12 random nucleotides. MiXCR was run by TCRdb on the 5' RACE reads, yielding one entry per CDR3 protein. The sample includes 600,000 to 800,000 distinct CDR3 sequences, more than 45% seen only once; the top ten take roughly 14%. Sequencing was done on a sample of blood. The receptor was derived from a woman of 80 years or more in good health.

This CDR3 reads CSAAAQHLYGYTF. In nucleotides, the CDR3 is TGCAGTGCAGCCGCCCAGCACCTCTATGGCTACACCTTC. The genes are TRBV20-1 and TRBJ1-2; no definite D call. The ends were cut back, 6 bases at V and 4 bases at J, with 15 bases in the middle. This CDR3 is built from 13 residues. Per the germline V gene, CDR1 is DFQATT and CDR2 is SNEGSKA (reference sequence).